The present T cell receptor (beta chain) was sequenced within a study of CD8 T cells in ankylosing spondylitis. Study findings and constraints: There was reportedly significant enrichment of clones that were disease-linked in matched ankylosing spondylitis synovial fluid. Existing reports had already noted some motif variants in reactive arthritis synovial fluid and blood. Disease-associated clonotypes exhibited CD8+ identity and were relatively infrequent in peripheral blood.

This clonotype was recorded at least ten times. Its antigen remains unknown. Each CDR3 protein gets one entry after TCRdb re-called the 5' RACE reads with MiXCR. Of around 150,000 distinct CDR3 sequences listed, roughly 10% are singletons. This CDR3 is 15 amino acids long. CDR1 and CDR2 from the germline V gene are SGHRS and YFSETQ. Losses at the gene ends were 3 bases for V and 7 bases for J; bases not matched to a gene: 9. The sequenced sample consisted of blood, either unsorted or a sorted T cell fraction (not recorded which). The rearrangement links TRBV5-1 to TRBJ1-2; 10 nucleotides line up with TRBD1. The sequence came from a male donor with ankylosing spondylitis or in good health (not recorded which). The chain's CDR3 is CASSSHTGTGVGYTF. DNA for the CDR3: TGCGCCAGCAGCTCCCATACCGGGACAGGGGTTGGCTACACCTTC.